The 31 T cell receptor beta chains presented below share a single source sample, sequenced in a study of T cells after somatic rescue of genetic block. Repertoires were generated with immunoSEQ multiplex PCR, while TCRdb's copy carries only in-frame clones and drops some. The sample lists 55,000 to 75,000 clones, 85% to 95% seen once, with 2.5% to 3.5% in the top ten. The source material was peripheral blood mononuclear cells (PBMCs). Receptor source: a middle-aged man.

The CDR3 loop reads CASSLGDGYEQYF. As DNA, the CDR3 is TGTGCCAGCAGCTTGGGGGATGGCTACGAGCAGTACTTC. The rearrangement joins TRBV11-2 to TRBJ2-7; either TRBD1 or TRBD2 may supply D (5 bases each). V lost 3 bases, J lost 3 bases, and 9 bases lay in between. CDR1 and CDR2 from the germline V gene are SGHAT and FQNNGV. This CDR3 comprises 13 residues.

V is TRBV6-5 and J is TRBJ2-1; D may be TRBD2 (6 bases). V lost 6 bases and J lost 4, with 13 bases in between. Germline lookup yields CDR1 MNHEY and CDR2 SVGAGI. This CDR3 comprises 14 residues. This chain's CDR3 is CASRTGLRYNEQFF. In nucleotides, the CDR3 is TGTGCCAGCAGGACGGGACTGAGATACAATGAGCAGTTCTTC.

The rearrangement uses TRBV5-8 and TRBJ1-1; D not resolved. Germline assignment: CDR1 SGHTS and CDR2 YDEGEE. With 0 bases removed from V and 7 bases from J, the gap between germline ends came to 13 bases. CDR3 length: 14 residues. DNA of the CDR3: TGTGCCAGCAGCTTGGGAGCAGCCTCCAATGAAGCTTTCTTT. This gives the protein CASSLGAASNEAFF.

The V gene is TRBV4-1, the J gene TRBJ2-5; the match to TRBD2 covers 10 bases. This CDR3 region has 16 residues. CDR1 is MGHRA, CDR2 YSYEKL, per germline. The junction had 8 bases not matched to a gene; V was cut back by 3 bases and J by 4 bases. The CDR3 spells CASSHGTSENGETQYF. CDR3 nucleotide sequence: TGCGCCAGCAGCCACGGGACTAGCGAAAATGGAGAGACCCAGTACTTC.

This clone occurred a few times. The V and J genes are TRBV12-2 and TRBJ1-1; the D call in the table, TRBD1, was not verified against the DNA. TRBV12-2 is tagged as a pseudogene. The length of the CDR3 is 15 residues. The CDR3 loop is CASRLNNRESTEAFF. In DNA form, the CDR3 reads TGTGCAAGTCGCTTAAATAACAGGGAGAGCACTGAAGCTTTCTTT.

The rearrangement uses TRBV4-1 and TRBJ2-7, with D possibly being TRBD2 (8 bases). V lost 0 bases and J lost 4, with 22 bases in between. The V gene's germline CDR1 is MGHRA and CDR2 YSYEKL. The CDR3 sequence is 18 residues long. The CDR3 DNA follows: TGCGCCAGCAGCCAAGAGACAGGGTGGGCGGGAGGAGTTTACGAGCAGTACTTC. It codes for CASSQETGWAGGVYEQYF.

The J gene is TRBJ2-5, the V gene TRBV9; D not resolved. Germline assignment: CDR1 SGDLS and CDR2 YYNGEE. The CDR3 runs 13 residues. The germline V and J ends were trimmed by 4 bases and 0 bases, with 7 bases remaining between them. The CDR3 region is CASSSAHQETQYF. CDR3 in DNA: TGTGCCAGCAGCTCGGCACACCAAGAGACCCAGTACTTC. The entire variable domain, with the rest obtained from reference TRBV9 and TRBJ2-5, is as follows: DSGVTQTPKHLITATGQRVTLRCSPRSGDLSVYWYQQSLDQGLQFLIQYYNGEERAKGNILERFSAQQFPDLHSELNLSSLELGDSALYFCASSSAHQETQYFGPGTRLLVL.

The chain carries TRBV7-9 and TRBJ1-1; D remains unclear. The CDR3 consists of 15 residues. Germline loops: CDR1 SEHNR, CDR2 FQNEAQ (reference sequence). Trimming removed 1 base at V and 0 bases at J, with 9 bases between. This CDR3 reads CASSLVGEMNTEAFF. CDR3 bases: TGTGCCAGCAGCTTAGTCGGGGAGATGAACACTGAAGCTTTCTTT. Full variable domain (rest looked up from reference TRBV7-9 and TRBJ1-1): DTGVSQNPRHKITKRGQNVTFRCDPISEHNRLYWYRQTLGQGPEFLTYFQNEAQLEKSRLLSDRFSAERPKGSFSTLEIQRTEQGDSAMYLCASSLVGEMNTEAFFGQGTRLTVV.

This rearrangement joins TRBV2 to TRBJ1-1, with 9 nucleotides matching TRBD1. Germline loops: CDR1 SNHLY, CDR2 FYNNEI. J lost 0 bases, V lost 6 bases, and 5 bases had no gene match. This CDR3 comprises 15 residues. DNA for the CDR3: TGTGCCAGCAGCCCGGGACAGGGTATGAACACTGAAGCTTTCTTT. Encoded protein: CASSPGQGMNTEAFF.

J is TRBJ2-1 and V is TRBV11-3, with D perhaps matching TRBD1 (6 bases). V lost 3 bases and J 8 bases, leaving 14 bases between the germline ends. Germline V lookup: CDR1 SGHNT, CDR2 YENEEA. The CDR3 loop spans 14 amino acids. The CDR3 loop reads CASSLGSGADEQFF. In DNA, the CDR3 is TGTGCCAGCAGCTTGGGATCAGGGGCGGATGAGCAGTTCTTC.

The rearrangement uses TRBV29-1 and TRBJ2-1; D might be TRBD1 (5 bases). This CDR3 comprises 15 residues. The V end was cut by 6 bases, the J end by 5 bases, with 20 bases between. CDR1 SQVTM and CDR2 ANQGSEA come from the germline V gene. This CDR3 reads CSVQKGQGGDNEQFF. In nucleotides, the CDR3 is TGCAGCGTCCAAAAGGGGCAGGGTGGGGACAATGAGCAGTTCTTC.

The CDR3 DNA is TGTGCCAGTAGTTCTATTAGCGGGAGGGGGAATGAGCAGTTCTTC. Residues: CASSSISGRGNEQFF. The chain links TRBV19 to TRBJ2-1; 11 bases map to TRBD2. The length of the CDR3 is 15 residues. Germline V CDR1 and CDR2: LNHDA, SQIVND (reference sequence). V shed 5 bases, J shed 7 bases, and the junction held 7 bases outside the gene matches.

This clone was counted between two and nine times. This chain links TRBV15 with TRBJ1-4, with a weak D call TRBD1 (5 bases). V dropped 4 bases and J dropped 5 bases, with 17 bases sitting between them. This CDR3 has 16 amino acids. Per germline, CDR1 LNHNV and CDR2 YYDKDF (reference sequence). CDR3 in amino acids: CATSTGGGIGNEKLFF. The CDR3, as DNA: TGTGCCACCAGCACTGGGGGGGGGATTGGGAATGAAAAACTGTTTTTT.

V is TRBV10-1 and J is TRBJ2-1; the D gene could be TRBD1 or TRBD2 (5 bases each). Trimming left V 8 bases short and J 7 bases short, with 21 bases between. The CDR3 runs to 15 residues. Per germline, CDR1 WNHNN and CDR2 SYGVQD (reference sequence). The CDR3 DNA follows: TGCGCCAGCTCACCCGGGACGGCGATTGGAAATGAGCAGTTCTTC. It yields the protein CASSPGTAIGNEQFF.

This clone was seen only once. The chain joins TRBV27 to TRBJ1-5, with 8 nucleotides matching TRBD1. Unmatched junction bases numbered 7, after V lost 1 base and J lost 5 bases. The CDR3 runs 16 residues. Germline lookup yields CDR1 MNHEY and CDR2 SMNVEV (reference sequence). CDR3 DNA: TGTGCCAGCAGTTTATTAGAACAGGGGGTCCATCAGCCCCAGCATTTT. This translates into CASSLLEQGVHQPQHF.

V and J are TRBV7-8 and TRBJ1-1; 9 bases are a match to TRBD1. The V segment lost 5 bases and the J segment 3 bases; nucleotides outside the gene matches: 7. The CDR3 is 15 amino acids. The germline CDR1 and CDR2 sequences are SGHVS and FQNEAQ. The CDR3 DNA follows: TGTGCCAGCAGCCCTTGGACAGGGGTAGACACTGAAGCTTTCTTT. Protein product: CASSPWTGVDTEAFF.

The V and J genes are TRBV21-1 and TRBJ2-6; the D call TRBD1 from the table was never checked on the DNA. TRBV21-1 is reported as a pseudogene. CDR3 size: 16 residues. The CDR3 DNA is TGTGCCAGCAGCCCAAAGTGGCTCTCTGGGGCCAACGTCCTGACTTTC. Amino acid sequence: CASSPKWLSGANVLTF.

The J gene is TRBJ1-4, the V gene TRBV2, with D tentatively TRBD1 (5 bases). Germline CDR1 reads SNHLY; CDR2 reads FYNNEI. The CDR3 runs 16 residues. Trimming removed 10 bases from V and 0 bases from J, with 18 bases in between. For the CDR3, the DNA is TGTGCCACTCACCTGGGGCAGTATGCAACTAATGAAAAACTGTTTTTT. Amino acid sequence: CATHLGQYATNEKLFF.

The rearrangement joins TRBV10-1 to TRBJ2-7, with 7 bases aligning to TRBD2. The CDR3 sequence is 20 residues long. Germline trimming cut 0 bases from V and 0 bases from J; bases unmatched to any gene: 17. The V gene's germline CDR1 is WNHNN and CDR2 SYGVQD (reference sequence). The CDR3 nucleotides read TGCGCCAGCAGTGAGTCGATGGGAGGGACGGGAAAAGGAGACTCCTACGAGCAGTACTTC. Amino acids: CASSESMGGTGKGDSYEQYF.

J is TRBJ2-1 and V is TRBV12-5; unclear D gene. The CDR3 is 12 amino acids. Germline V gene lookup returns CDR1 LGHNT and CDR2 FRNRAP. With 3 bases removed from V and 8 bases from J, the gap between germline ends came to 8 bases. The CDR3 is CASGLGPDEQFF. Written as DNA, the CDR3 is TGTGCTAGTGGTTTAGGGCCGGATGAGCAGTTCTTC.

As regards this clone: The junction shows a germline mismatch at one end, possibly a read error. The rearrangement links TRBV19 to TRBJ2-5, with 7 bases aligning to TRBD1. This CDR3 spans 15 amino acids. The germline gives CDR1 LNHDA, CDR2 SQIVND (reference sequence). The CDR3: CASSSTGSRQETRYF. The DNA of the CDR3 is TGTGCCAGTAGTTCGACAGGGTCTAGGCAGGAGACCCGGTACTTC.

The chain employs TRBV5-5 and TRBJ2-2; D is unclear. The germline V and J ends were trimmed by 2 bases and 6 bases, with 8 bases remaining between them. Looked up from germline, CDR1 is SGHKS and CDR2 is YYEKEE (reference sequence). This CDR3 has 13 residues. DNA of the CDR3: TGTGCCAGCAGCTTCGAGGCTTCCGGGGAGCTGTTTTTT. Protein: CASSFEASGELFF.

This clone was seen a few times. Here the CDR3 DNA reads TGTGCTAGTGGTTTGTCCACAGGGGCGCGACTAATCACAGATACGCAGTATTTT. This codes for CASGLSTGARLITDTQYF. J is TRBJ2-3 and V is TRBV12-5; TRBD1 matches 7 bases. The CDR3 runs to 18 residues. Germline V lookup: CDR1 LGHNT, CDR2 FRNRAP. V lost 2 bases, J lost 2 bases, and 13 bases stayed unmatched.

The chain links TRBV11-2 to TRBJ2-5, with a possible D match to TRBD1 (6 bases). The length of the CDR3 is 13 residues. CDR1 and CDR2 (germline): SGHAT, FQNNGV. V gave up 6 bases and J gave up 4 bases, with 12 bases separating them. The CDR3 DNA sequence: TGTGCCAGCAGTTACGACAGGAGAGAGACCCAGTACTTC. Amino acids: CASSYDRRETQYF.

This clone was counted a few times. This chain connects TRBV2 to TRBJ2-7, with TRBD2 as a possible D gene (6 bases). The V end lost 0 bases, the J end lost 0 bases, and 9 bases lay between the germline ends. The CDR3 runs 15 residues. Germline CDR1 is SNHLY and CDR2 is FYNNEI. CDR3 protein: CASSEAGGASYEQYF. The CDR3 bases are TGTGCCAGCAGTGAAGCGGGCGGGGCCTCCTACGAGCAGTACTTC.

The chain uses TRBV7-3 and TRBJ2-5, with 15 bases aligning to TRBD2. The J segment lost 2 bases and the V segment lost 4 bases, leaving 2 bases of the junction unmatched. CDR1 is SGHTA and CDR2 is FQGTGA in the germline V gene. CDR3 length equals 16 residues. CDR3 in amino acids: CASSSGLAGGQETQYF. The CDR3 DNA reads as TGTGCCAGCAGCTCGGGACTAGCGGGGGGACAAGAGACCCAGTACTTC.

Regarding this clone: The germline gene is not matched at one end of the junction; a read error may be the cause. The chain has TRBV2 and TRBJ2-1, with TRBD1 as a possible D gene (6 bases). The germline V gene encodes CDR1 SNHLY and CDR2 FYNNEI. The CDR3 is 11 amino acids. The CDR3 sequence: CASGQYNEQFF. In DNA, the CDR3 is TGTGCCAGCGGACAGTACAATGAACAGTTCTTC.

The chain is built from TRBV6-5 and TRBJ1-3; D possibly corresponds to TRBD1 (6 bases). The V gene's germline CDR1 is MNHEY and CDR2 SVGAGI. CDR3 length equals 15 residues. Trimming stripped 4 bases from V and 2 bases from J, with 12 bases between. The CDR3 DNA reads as TGTGCCAGCAGTTGGCAGGGGAGAGCTGGAAACACCATATATTTT. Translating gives CASSWQGRAGNTIYF.

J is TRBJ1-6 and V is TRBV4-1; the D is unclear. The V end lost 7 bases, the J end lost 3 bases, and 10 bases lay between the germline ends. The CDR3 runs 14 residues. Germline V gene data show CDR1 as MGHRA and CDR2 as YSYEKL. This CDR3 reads CASMANNYNSPLHF. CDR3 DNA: TGCGCCAGCATGGCCAACAACTATAATTCACCCCTCCACTTT.

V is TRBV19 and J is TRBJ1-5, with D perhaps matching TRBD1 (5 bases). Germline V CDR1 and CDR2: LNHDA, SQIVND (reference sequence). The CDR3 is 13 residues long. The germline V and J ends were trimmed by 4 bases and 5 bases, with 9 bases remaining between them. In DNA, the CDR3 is TGTGCCAGTAGTAATCAGGGCGATCAGCCCCAGCATTTT. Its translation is CASSNQGDQPQHF.

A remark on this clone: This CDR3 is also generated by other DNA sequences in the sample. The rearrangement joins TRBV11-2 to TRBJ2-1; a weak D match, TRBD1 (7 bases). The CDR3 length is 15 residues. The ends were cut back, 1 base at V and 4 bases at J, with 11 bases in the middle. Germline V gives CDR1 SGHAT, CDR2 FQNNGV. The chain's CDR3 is CASSLAGGPYNEQFF. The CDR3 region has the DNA TGTGCCAGCAGCTTAGCAGGGGGGCCTTACAATGAGCAGTTCTTC.